The clone carrying this TCR beta chain occurred many times. This sample is drawn from a study of early T cells in non-severe SARS-CoV-2 infection. V was shortened by 3 bases and J by 0 bases, with 3 bases between the two germline ends. Looked up from germline, CDR1 is SQVTM and CDR2 is ANQGSEA. The CDR3 loop spans 12 amino acids. Unique molecular identifiers were attached to individual cDNA molecules. TCRdb analysed the 5' RACE reads with MiXCR anew, one entry per CDR3 protein. The sample holds about 44,000 distinct CDR3 sequences, about 6.5% seen once. This sequence joins TRBV29-1 and TRBJ2-1; D gene uncertain. The source material was whole blood, sampled at baseline. This clonotype was obtained from an adult who was a healthcare worker with PCR-confirmed SARS-CoV-2 infection or an uninfected control (not recorded which). The chain's CDR3 is CSVDSSYNEQFF. In nucleotides, the CDR3 is TGCAGCGTTGACAGCTCCTACAATGAGCAGTTCTTC.